The 20 T cell receptor beta chains reported below all come from one sample, sequenced in a study of T cell repertoires in cytomegalovirus infection. Their specific antigens are unknown. TCRdb re-called the reads through MiXCR, storing one row per CDR3 protein. Of under 150,000 distinct CDR3 sequences listed, about 30% are singletons. The material sequenced was CD8+ T cells from cultured PBMCs, taken from culture after CMV antigen stimulation. These TCRs come from a human donor in good health (CMV status not recorded). Some clones in this sample may be carry-over from other donors' samples.

In this sample, this clonotype turned up a few times. The chain joins TRBV7-6 to TRBJ2-1; D is perhaps TRBD1 or TRBD2 (6 bases each). The CDR3 has 17 residues. Germline CDR1 SGHVS, CDR2 FNYEAQ. The V and J ends lost 4 bases and 7 bases respectively, with 23 bases between them. In DNA, the CDR3 is TGTGCCAGCAGCTCGACCCCTGGGGGGCATTTGATAAATGAGCAGTTCTTC. Translated: CASSSTPGGHLINEQFF.

V usage is TRBV6-5 and J usage is TRBJ1-1; D perhaps matches TRBD1 (5 bases). Germline CDR1 is MNHEY and CDR2 is SVGAGI. Trimming took off 8 bases at V and 4 bases at J, with 14 bases between the two ends. The CDR3 sequence is 13 residues long. CDR3 amino acids: CASSRRRVTEAFF. CDR3 sequence (DNA): TGTGCCAGCTCCCGACGCAGGGTCACTGAAGCTTTCTTT.

J is TRBJ2-7 and V is TRBV14; D gene ambiguous. Trimming stripped 1 base from V and 3 bases from J, with 7 bases between. CDR1 SGHDN and CDR2 FVKESK come from the germline V gene. The CDR3 loop spans 13 amino acids. The CDR3 protein is CASSQVLSYEQYF. The CDR3 coding sequence is TGTGCCAGCAGCCAAGTTCTCAGCTACGAGCAGTACTTC. The variable domain in full, completed from reference TRBV14 and TRBJ2-7, reads EAGVTQFPSHSVIEKGQTVTLRCDPISGHDNLYWYRRVMGKEIKFLLHFVKESKQDESGMPNNRFLAERTGGTYSTLKVQPAELEDSGVYFCASSQVLSYEQYFGPGTRLTVT.

This clonotype turned up a few times. The chain carries TRBV4-1 and TRBJ2-5, with 9 nucleotides matching TRBD2. The V gene's germline CDR1 is MGHRA and CDR2 YSYEKL. Losses at the gene ends were 4 bases for V and 2 bases for J; bases not matched to a gene: 8. There are 16 residues in the CDR3. The CDR3 nucleotides read TGCGCCAGCAGCCCCGGCTTCCTAGCGGGGCAAGAGACCCAGTACTTC. Its translation is CASSPGFLAGQETQYF.

V gene TRBV4-2 combines with J gene TRBJ1-1, with TRBD1 matching over 7 bases. CDR3 length: 16 residues. Germline V gene lookup returns CDR1 LGHNA and CDR2 YNFKEQ. V trimming: 2 bases; J trimming: 8 bases; junction bases outside the gene matches: 14. This CDR3 reads CASSQQIQGGGEEAFF. For the CDR3, the DNA is TGTGCCAGCAGCCAACAGATCCAGGGAGGGGGCGAGGAAGCTTTCTTT.

V and J are TRBV6-1 and TRBJ2-5; no reliable D call. The CDR3 runs to 14 residues. Per the germline V gene, CDR1 is MNHNS and CDR2 is SASEGT. V was trimmed by 6 bases and J by 3 bases, leaving 14 bases between them. This CDR3 is CASRTAWAEETQYF. CDR3 DNA: TGTGCCAGCAGGACGGCGTGGGCGGAAGAGACCCAGTACTTC.

The CDR3 DNA follows: TGTGCCACCTTCCGGACAGGCGACGCCTACGAGCAGTACTTC. It translates to CATFRTGDAYEQYF. This chain connects TRBV6-2 or TRBV6-3 to TRBJ2-7; 7 positions agree with TRBD1. The germline gives CDR1 MNHEY, CDR2 SVGEGT. There are 14 residues in the CDR3. Unmatched junction bases numbered 11, after V lost 10 bases and J lost 2 bases.

The chain uses TRBV7-9 and TRBJ2-1; a weak D match, TRBD2 (7 bases). Germline-derived CDR1 and CDR2 are SEHNR and FQNEAQ (reference sequence). This CDR3 is 18 amino acids long. V shed 5 bases and J shed 0 bases, with 20 bases lying between them. The CDR3 DNA reads as TGTGCCAGCAGCCCTCGTACTAGCGAGGGGGACTCCTACAATGAGCAGTTCTTC. Translating gives CASSPRTSEGDSYNEQFF.

This clonotype was counted only a few times. The V gene is TRBV4-1, the J gene TRBJ2-7; 7 bases match TRBD1. V lost 1 base to trimming and J lost 6 bases; unmatched junction nucleotides: 3. Germline CDR1 is MGHRA and CDR2 is YSYEKL. The CDR3 is 13 amino acids. DNA of the CDR3: TGCGCCAGCAGCCAAGTCGAGGGGGCCGAGCAGTACTTC. Amino acid sequence: CASSQVEGAEQYF.

This clonotype was detected only once. The gene calls are TRBV6-6 and TRBJ2-7; 7 bases line up with TRBD1. Losses at the gene ends were 3 bases for V and 0 bases for J; bases not matched to a gene: 5. Germline values: CDR1 MNHNY, CDR2 SVGAGI (reference sequence). The length of the CDR3 is 15 residues. The CDR3 is CASSYTGTDSYEQYF. The CDR3 nucleotides are TGTGCCAGCAGTTATACCGGGACAGACTCCTACGAGCAGTACTTC.

The V and J genes are TRBV29-1 and TRBJ1-2, with 10 bases matching TRBD1. The ends lost 5 bases at V and 7 bases at J; junction bases unmatched: 13. The CDR3 consists of 15 residues. Per germline, CDR1 SQVTM and CDR2 ANQGSEA. Here the CDR3 reads CSVHTGTGVPFGYTF. The CDR3 nucleotides are TGCAGCGTTCACACCGGGACAGGGGTTCCCTTTGGCTACACCTTC.

This clonotype has just a few counts. J is TRBJ2-4 and V is TRBV4-1; 11 nucleotides align to TRBD2. The germline gives CDR1 MGHRA, CDR2 YSYEKL. Trimming at V came to 1 base and at J to 4 bases, leaving 6 bases not matched to a gene. There are 17 residues in the CDR3. The CDR3 nucleotides are TGCGCCAGCAGCCAAGTTGTAGCGGGGGGGCCTAAAAACATTCAGTACTTC. It translates to CASSQVVAGGPKNIQYF.

The rearrangement uses TRBV6-2 or TRBV6-3 and TRBJ2-3, with D tentatively TRBD1 (5 bases). The CDR3 runs 15 residues. The V and J ends lost 2 bases and 0 bases respectively, with 9 bases between them. CDR1 and CDR2 (germline): MNHEY, SVGEGT. The CDR3: CASSYQGTSTDTQYF. The CDR3 DNA reads as TGTGCCAGCAGTTACCAGGGAACTAGCACAGATACGCAGTATTTT.

V is TRBV6-2 or TRBV6-3 and J is TRBJ2-7; D might be TRBD1 (6 bases). V was trimmed by 2 bases and J by 6 bases, leaving 11 bases between them. CDR1 is MNHEY, CDR2 SVGEGT, per germline. CDR3 length: 13 amino acids. CDR3 sequence (DNA): TGTGCCAGCAGTTACCCGACAGGAGTCGAGCAGTACTTC. It specifies CASSYPTGVEQYF.

The sample holds a few counts of this clonotype. The chain uses TRBV27 and TRBJ2-3, with 9 bases lining up with TRBD1. Germline lookup yields CDR1 MNHEY and CDR2 SMNVEV (reference sequence). CDR3 length equals 17 residues. The V gene end was trimmed by 0 bases and the J gene end by 6 bases; junction bases not matched to a gene: 10. The CDR3 DNA is TGTGCCAGCAGTTTATCCTCGGACAGGGGAGTTCGGGATACGCAGTATTTT. This translates into CASSLSSDRGVRDTQYF.

The chain uses TRBV7-3 and TRBJ2-7; 9 bases map to TRBD1. Per the germline V gene, CDR1 is SGHTA and CDR2 is FQGTGA. The CDR3 sequence is 16 residues long. The trim removed 2 bases at V and 1 base at J, leaving 6 bases unmatched. The DNA of the CDR3 is TGTGCCAGCAGCTTACAGACAGGGGGGGCTTCCTACGAGCAGTACTTC. This encodes CASSLQTGGASYEQYF.

This clonotype was counted between two and nine times. This chain uses TRBV5-6 with TRBJ1-1, with D unresolved. The CDR3 covers 13 residues. V was pared by 1 base and J by 1 base, with 5 bases between. Germline V gene lookup returns CDR1 SGHDT and CDR2 YYEEEE. Written as DNA, the CDR3 is TGTGCCAGCAGCTTGCTGGCGAACACTGAAGCTTTCTTT. Amino acid sequence: CASSLLANTEAFF.

This clonotype was seen a handful of times. The gene calls are TRBV7-8 and TRBJ2-3; D may be TRBD2 (6 bases). V shed 0 bases and J shed 4 bases, with 20 bases lying between them. CDR1 and CDR2 from the germline V gene are SGHVS and FQNEAQ. This CDR3 is 18 amino acids long. CDR3 in amino acids: CASSLAASEGLIADTQYF. Here the CDR3 DNA reads TGTGCCAGCAGCTTAGCGGCTAGCGAAGGCCTCATCGCAGATACGCAGTATTTT.

The chain combines TRBV12-3 or TRBV12-4 with TRBJ2-3; 9 bases are a match to TRBD2. The CDR3 runs to 15 residues. The J segment lost 4 bases and the V segment lost 6 bases, leaving 8 bases of the junction unmatched. In DNA, the CDR3 is TGTGCCAGCAGGTCTGGCGGGGGGGCATCAGATACGCAGTATTTT. Encoded protein: CASRSGGGASDTQYF.

This clonotype came up many times. The gene calls are TRBV6-2 or TRBV6-3 and TRBJ1-2; possible D gene TRBD1, 6 bases. V was clipped by 6 bases and J by 7 bases, with 24 bases between them. CDR1 MNHEY and CDR2 SVGEGT come from the germline V gene. This CDR3 region has 16 residues. CDR3 sequence reads: CASRPESRRGSRGYTF. CDR3 bases: TGTGCCAGCAGACCCGAGTCGAGAAGGGGGTCACGTGGCTACACCTTC.